The source of this TCR beta chain is a study of blood T cell repertoires in COVID-19. About the research overall: Some COVID-19 samples were acute and others convalescent; all came from the United States, Italy and Spain. T cells, B-cell-depleted T cells, or PBMCs supplied cDNA or gDNA.

As originally analysed: It was from reference gene primer amplification that nucleated cell counts were estimated. TCRdb's copy holds only in-frame clones and misses some; the assay was immunoSEQ multiplex PCR. That table supplies the V and J calls and clone size; D and trimming were determined from the DNA. The data contain around 450,000 clones, about 89% of them seen just once; the ten biggest clones take up over 4%. This CDR3 is 12 amino acids long. The V end was cut by 6 bases, the J end by 8 bases, with 13 bases between. Germline lookup yields CDR1 LNHNV and CDR2 YYDKDF (reference sequence). This TCR derives from a woman aged 30 to 39 with acute or convalescent COVID-19. This chain connects TRBV15 to TRBJ2-5; a possible D gene is TRBD2 (6 bases). Sequenced material: peripheral blood. CDR3 nucleotide sequence: TGTGCCACCAGTGGGGGGTCAGACACCCAGTACTTC. It is translated as CATSGGSDTQYF.